This is a list of T cell receptor beta chains from one sample in a study of patients and donors after allogeneic stem cell transplantation. One entry per CDR3 protein results from TCRdb running MiXCR on the RT-PCR reads. The table records about a million distinct CDR3 sequences, about a sixth of them present only once. Sequencing was done on a sample of blood, either unsorted or a sorted T cell fraction (not recorded which). Receptors originate from a human donor who was either an allogeneic HSCT recipient or a stem cell or donor lymphocyte infusion donor (not recorded which). It is not recorded whose cells these are; they may come from a transplant donor. Each CDR3 is given with its conserved first and last residue. The D gene is left open where the match is weak. Expanded clones get a size class; other rows say once, few or many, or leave the size out.

d_call j_call clone_size v_call cdr3_aa cdr3_nt
NA TRBJ2-2 NA TRBV4-1 CASSENGATGELFF TGCGCCAGCAGCGAAAATGGGGCCACCGGGGAGCTGTTTTTT
TRBD1 TRBJ1-5 NA TRBV6-1 CASSRSSTGGRQPQHF TGTGCCAGCAGTCGCTCCTCTACAGGGGGCCGGCAGCCCCAGCATTTT
TRBD2 TRBJ2-3 many TRBV4-3 CASSQDGGVGLAATDTQYF TGCGCCAGCAGCCAAGACGGGGGGGTGGGTCTAGCGGCCACAGATACGCAGTATTTT
NA TRBJ2-5 NA TRBV6-5 CASSYNPLETQYF TGTGCCAGCAGTTACAACCCCCTCGAGACCCAGTACTTC
TRBD2 TRBJ2-3 many TRBV2 CASSSTSGTDTQYF TGTGCCAGCAGTTCGACTAGCGGCACAGATACGCAGTATTTT
NA TRBJ1-2 NA TRBV7-9 CASSLMRGVGYTF TGTGCCAGCAGCTTGATGCGGGGGGTCGGCTACACCTTC
TRBD2 TRBJ2-3 few TRBV6-2/TRBV6-3 CASSYRASGRAGDTQYF TGTGCCAGCAGTTACCGGGCTAGCGGGAGGGCCGGTGATACGCAGTATTTT
TRBD1 TRBJ1-1 NA TRBV20-1 CSARTGGGDTEAFF TGCAGTGCCAGGACAGGGGGGGGGGACACTGAAGCTTTCTTT
NA TRBJ1-4 few TRBV2 CASNKGWEKLFF TGTGCCAGCAATAAGGGTTGGGAAAAACTGTTTTTT
NA TRBJ2-4 NA TRBV5-1 CASSRGSLENIQYF TGCGCCAGCAGCCGAGGGAGTTTGGAAAACATTCAGTACTTC
TRBD1 TRBJ1-2 many TRBV29-1 CSGRTGPYGYTF TGCAGCGGCCGGACAGGGCCCTATGGCTACACCTTC
TRBD1 TRBJ1-1 many TRBV6-1 CASSRTGGRTEAFF TGTGCCAGCAGTCGGACAGGGGGAAGAACTGAAGCTTTCTTT